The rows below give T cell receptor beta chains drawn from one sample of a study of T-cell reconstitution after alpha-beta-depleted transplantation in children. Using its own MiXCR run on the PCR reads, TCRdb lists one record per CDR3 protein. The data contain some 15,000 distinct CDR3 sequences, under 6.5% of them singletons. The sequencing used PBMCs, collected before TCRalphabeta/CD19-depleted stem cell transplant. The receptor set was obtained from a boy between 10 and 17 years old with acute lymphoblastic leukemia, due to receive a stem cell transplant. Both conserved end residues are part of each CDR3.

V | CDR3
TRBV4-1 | CASSQGSQYEQYF
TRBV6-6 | CASSVDTQGGNTIYF
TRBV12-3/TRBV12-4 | CASSFFGALPHF
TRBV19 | CASTLSGRAPYNEQFF
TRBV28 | CASRLAGGMTMSYTF
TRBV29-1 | CSVWTLQETQYF
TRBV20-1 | CSAVLPWTGGYEQYF
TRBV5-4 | CASSLDLREDYNEQFF
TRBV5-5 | CASSSTPGDQPQHF
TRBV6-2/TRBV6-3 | CASSSPRRNTEAFF
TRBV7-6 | CASSSSDRAVSGYTF
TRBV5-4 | CASSLDWSLHEQYF
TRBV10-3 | CAISESGGSGETQYF
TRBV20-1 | CSARPVEREYNEQFF
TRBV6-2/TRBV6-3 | CASRLLWAQPQHF
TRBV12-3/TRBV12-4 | CASRVSGRALGELFF
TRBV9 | CASSVEGRANTGELFF
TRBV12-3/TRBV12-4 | CASSFSAGPTEAFF
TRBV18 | CASSLSANTEAFF
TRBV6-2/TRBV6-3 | CASTRGNPAQETQYF
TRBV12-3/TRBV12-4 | CASSPTTGLGQYF
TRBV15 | CATVTRGRLRANEKLFF
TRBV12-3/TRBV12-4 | CASDVSGANVLTF
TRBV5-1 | CASSLDGLSGNTIYF
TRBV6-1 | CASSEQWDLGQYF
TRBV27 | CASSFGTPGTEAFF
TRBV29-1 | CSVERSTEAFF
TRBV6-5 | CASTEKPGTSGIEQFF
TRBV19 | CASSIKNTEAFF
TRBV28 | CASSLRGVEETQYF